These T cell receptor beta chains were read from a single sample in a study of cytomegalovirus exposure and HLA in healthy donors. Profiling relied on immunoSEQ multiplex PCR, and the TCRdb table lists in-frame clones only, not all of them. The table has some 130,000 clones, around three quarters seen once. The sample was PBMCs. These receptors all stem from a male donor in good health and CMV-seropositive. CDR3s include the opening cysteine and the closing phenylalanine or tryptophan. Each record gives: J gene, D gene, V gene, clone size, CDR3 protein, CDR3 DNA. D genes are given only for firm matches. Only some rows state a clone size, as once, few, many or a class for expanded clones.

j_call: TRBJ1-1; d_call: -; v_call: TRBV7-9; clone_size: -; cdr3_aa: CASNKAGGPTEAFF; cdr3_nt: TGTGCCAGCAACAAAGCGGGGGGGCCCACTGAAGCTTTCTTT
j_call: TRBJ1-5; d_call: TRBD1; v_call: TRBV10-1; clone_size: -; cdr3_aa: CATKGAGGDQPQHF; cdr3_nt: TGCGCCACCAAGGGGGCCGGTGGCGATCAGCCCCAGCATTTT
j_call: TRBJ2-5; d_call: -; v_call: TRBV6-6; clone_size: -; cdr3_aa: CASREPGLQETQYF; cdr3_nt: TGTGCCAGCAGAGAGCCGGGACTTCAAGAGACCCAGTACTTC
j_call: TRBJ1-1; d_call: TRBD1; v_call: TRBV7-2; clone_size: -; cdr3_aa: CASSLGGNREAFF; cdr3_nt: TGTGCCAGCAGCCTAGGGGGCAATAGGGAAGCTTTCTTT
j_call: TRBJ1-4; d_call: TRBD1; v_call: TRBV2; clone_size: -; cdr3_aa: CASSEKTGGDEKLFF; cdr3_nt: TGTGCCAGCAGTGAGAAGACAGGGGGTGATGAAAAACTGTTTTTT
j_call: TRBJ1-1; d_call: -; v_call: TRBV6-5; clone_size: -; cdr3_aa: CASSYSNREAFF; cdr3_nt: TGTGCCAGCAGTTACTCAAACAGAGAAGCTTTCTTT
j_call: TRBJ1-1; d_call: TRBD1; v_call: TRBV7-9; clone_size: -; cdr3_aa: CASSLGQDEAFF; cdr3_nt: TGTGCCAGCAGCTTGGGACAGGATGAAGCTTTCTTT
j_call: TRBJ1-1; d_call: -; v_call: TRBV7-9; clone_size: -; cdr3_aa: CSSSLGQYEAFF; cdr3_nt: TGTTCCAGCAGCCTCGGACAGTATGAAGCTTTCTTT
j_call: TRBJ1-3; d_call: -; v_call: TRBV21-1; clone_size: once; cdr3_aa: CASSKRSGNTIYF; cdr3_nt: TGTGCCAGCAGCAAACGTTCTGGAAACACCATATATTTT
j_call: TRBJ1-4; d_call: -; v_call: TRBV19; clone_size: few; cdr3_aa: CASSSHRVHREKLFF; cdr3_nt: TGTGCCAGTAGTTCCCACAGGGTGCACAGGGAAAAACTGTTTTTT
j_call: TRBJ2-3; d_call: -; v_call: TRBV5-1; clone_size: -; cdr3_aa: CASALQGSSTDTQYF; cdr3_nt: TGCGCCAGCGCCTTACAGGGCTCTAGCACAGATACGCAGTATTTT
j_call: TRBJ2-7; d_call: TRBD2; v_call: TRBV5-5; clone_size: -; cdr3_aa: CASSSSTSGLTYEQYF; cdr3_nt: TGTGCCAGCAGCTCATCGACTAGCGGGCTTACCTACGAGCAGTACTTC
j_call: TRBJ2-6; d_call: TRBD1; v_call: TRBV7-9; clone_size: -; cdr3_aa: CASSRGTGSSGANVLTF; cdr3_nt: TGTGCCAGCAGCCGGGGGACAGGAAGCTCTGGGGCCAACGTCCTGACTTTC
j_call: TRBJ1-3; d_call: TRBD1; v_call: TRBV15; clone_size: -; cdr3_aa: CATAGGRYSGNTIYF; cdr3_nt: TGTGCCACCGCAGGGGGGAGATACTCTGGAAACACCATATATTTT
j_call: TRBJ2-4; d_call: TRBD1; v_call: TRBV5-1; clone_size: -; cdr3_aa: CASSLSTGSSPKNSQYF; cdr3_nt: TGCGCCAGCAGCTTATCGACAGGGTCGTCGCCCAAAAACAGTCAGTACTTC
j_call: TRBJ1-1; d_call: -; v_call: TRBV4-1; clone_size: -; cdr3_aa: CASSQDTSNTEAFF; cdr3_nt: TGCGCCAGCAGCCAAGATACAAGTAACACTGAAGCTTTCTTT
j_call: TRBJ2-1; d_call: TRBD2; v_call: TRBV19; clone_size: few; cdr3_aa: CASSIGTSGSNEQFF; cdr3_nt: TGTGCCAGTAGTATCGGGACTAGCGGGAGCAATGAGCAGTTCTTC
j_call: TRBJ2-5; d_call: TRBD2; v_call: TRBV4-1; clone_size: -; cdr3_aa: CASSQRGGRRPGGTQYF; cdr3_nt: TGCGCCAGCAGCCAACGCGGGGGACGGAGGCCGGGAGGGACCCAGTACTTC